This is a list of T cell receptor beta chains from one sample in a study of graft-versus-host responses after intestinal transplantation. Using immunoSEQ multiplex PCR, the repertoire was profiled, and TCRdb retains in-frame clones only, with some absent. Among 25,000 to 30,000 clones listed, 82% were seen once. No antigen has been identified for these receptors. The sample was unstimulated CD4+ T cells sorted from spleen or lymph node cells, taken before intestinal transplant. Receptor source: a human donor who received an intestinal transplant. The CDR3 runs from the conserved cysteine through the conserved F or W. The D gene is left open where the match is weak. Clone size, where shown, is once, few, many, or a class for clones that have expanded.

TRBV21-1	TRBJ1-2	once	-	TGTGCCAGCACCAAGAGGCTCTATGGCTACACCTTC	CASTKRLYGYTF
TRBV2	TRBJ1-1	-	-	TGTGCCAGCGAGAGACAGGCGAACACTGAAGCTTTCTTT	CASERQANTEAFF
TRBV5-1	TRBJ1-6	-	-	TGCGCCAGCAGCTTGGGTGCCCCGAGCAATAATTCACCCCTCCACTTT	CASSLGAPSNNSPLHF
TRBV29-1	TRBJ1-1	-	TRBD1	TGCAGCGTCTCGCCCGGCCAGGGGGTTGAAGCTTTCTTT	CSVSPGQGVEAFF
TRBV5-1	TRBJ2-5	-	TRBD2	TGCGCCAGCAGCTGGGGACTAGCGGGAGAGACCCAGTACTTC	CASSWGLAGETQYF
TRBV4-1	TRBJ2-7	-	-	TGCGCCAGCAGCCAAGCGGGGGTCGGGTACGAGCAGTACTTC	CASSQAGVGYEQYF
TRBV27	TRBJ2-2	-	TRBD2	TGTGCCAGCAGTTTATATGGCGGGGGGCCGAACACCGGGGAGCTGTTTTTT	CASSLYGGGPNTGELFF
TRBV4-1	TRBJ2-1	-	TRBD2	TGCGCCAGCAGCCAGCCGACTAGCGGGAGTGCGAATGAGCAGTTCTTC	CASSQPTSGSANEQFF
TRBV6-5	TRBJ2-2	few	TRBD1	TGTGCCAGCAGCACAGGGGTAGCCGGGGAGCTGTTTTTT	CASSTGVAGELFF
TRBV11-2	TRBJ2-5	-	-	TGTGCCAGCCGCAGTTTCGGGGGAACACAAGAGACCCAGTACTTC	CASRSFGGTQETQYF
TRBV30	TRBJ2-3	-	-	TGTGCCTGGAAGGTATTTGCGGGATCCACAGATACGCAGTATTTT	CAWKVFAGSTDTQYF
TRBV9	TRBJ1-1	few	-	TGTGCCAGCAGCGTAGAAGGGGGTGAAGCTTTCTTT	CASSVEGGEAFF
TRBV28	TRBJ1-1	-	-	TGTGCCAGCAGTTTATGGACAGGGAACACTGAAGCTTTCTTT	CASSLWTGNTEAFF
TRBV5-1	TRBJ2-3	-	-	TGCGCCAGCAGCTTGCGGGGAGTATTAGATACGCAGTATTTT	CASSLRGVLDTQYF
TRBV10-1	TRBJ2-1	-	TRBD2	TGCGCCAGCAGTGAGTCTCGTCTAGCGGGAGAGTTTTCCTACAATGAGCAGTTCTTC	CASSESRLAGEFSYNEQFF
TRBV11-2	TRBJ2-5	few	TRBD2	TGTGCCAGCAGCTTAGGTGGCAGCGGGAGTGAGACCCAGTACTTC	CASSLGGSGSETQYF
TRBV4-1	TRBJ2-1	-	TRBD2	TGCGCCAGCAGCCAAGAAGGACTAGCGAGCAATGAGCAGTTCTTC	CASSQEGLASNEQFF
TRBV20-1	TRBJ2-3	-	-	TGCAGTGCTAGATTGGCAGATACGCAGTATTTT	CSARLADTQYF
TRBV6-5	TRBJ2-3	-	-	TGTGCCAGCAGCCCCCACGATACGCAGTATTTT	CASSPHDTQYF
TRBV7-3	TRBJ2-7	few	TRBD2	TGTGCCAGCAGCTTGGGACTAGCGGGAGGCTCCGAGCAGTACTTC	CASSLGLAGGSEQYF
TRBV7-3	TRBJ2-6	-	TRBD1	TGTGCCAGCAGATCATCTGTATCGGGACAGGGGGCCAACGTCCTGACTTTC	CASRSSVSGQGANVLTF
TRBV19	TRBJ1-3	-	-	TGTGCCAGTAGTATAGGTGGCCAGGGCCACTCTGGAAACACCATATATTTT	CASSIGGQGHSGNTIYF
TRBV19	TRBJ1-1	-	-	TGTGCCAGTAGTATAGTAGGGGCAGGCGGCACTGAAGCTTTCTTT	CASSIVGAGGTEAFF
TRBV6-7	TRBJ2-1	-	-	TGTGCCAGCAGTCACAGGTCGGCAGGGGAGCAGTTCTTC	CASSHRSAGEQFF
TRBV11-2	TRBJ1-1	-	TRBD1	TGTGCCAGCAGCTCGTCCCGTCAGGGGGGGATCAACACTGAAGCTTTCTTT	CASSSSRQGGINTEAFF
TRBV2	TRBJ2-5	few	TRBD1	TGTGCCAGCAGTCAAGCTCACAGGGGCTTACAAGAGACCCAGTACTTC	CASSQAHRGLQETQYF
TRBV2	TRBJ2-3	-	TRBD2	TGTGCCAGCAGAGCCCCACTAGCGGGGGGTAGCACAGATACGCAGTATTTT	CASRAPLAGGSTDTQYF
TRBV2	TRBJ2-7	-	-	TGTGCCAGCAGCGGGACACCTTCCTACGAGCAGTACTTC	CASSGTPSYEQYF
TRBV28	TRBJ1-2	-	-	TGTGCCAGCAGTGCAGGGTCTTATGGCTACACCTTC	CASSAGSYGYTF
TRBV5-8	TRBJ1-2	-	-	TGTGCCAGCAGCTTGGATCGGGGCTATGGCTACACCTTC	CASSLDRGYGYTF
TRBV9	TRBJ1-1	few	TRBD1	TGTGCCAGCAGCGGAGGACAGGGGGCCCGGGCAGCTTTCTTT	CASSGGQGARAAFF
TRBV6-5	TRBJ2-7	-	TRBD1	TGTGCCAGCAGTCAATGGGACAGGGGGTACGAGCAGTACTTC	CASSQWDRGYEQYF
TRBV28	TRBJ2-7	-	TRBD1	TGTGCCAGCAGTTTAGAAATAACTCCGGGACAGGGCATTAACTACGAGCAGTACTTC	CASSLEITPGQGINYEQYF
TRBV5-8	TRBJ2-3	-	-	TGTGCCAGCAGTTCCCTTAGCGGCACAGATACGCAGTATTTT	CASSSLSGTDTQYF
TRBV5-6	TRBJ2-5	-	-	TGTGCCAGCAGCTTGCCAGGTCAAGAGACCCAGTACTTC	CASSLPGQETQYF
TRBV11-3	TRBJ2-1	-	TRBD2	TGTGCCAGCAGCTTAGATAGCGGGAGAGGTACCTACAATGAGCAGTTCTTC	CASSLDSGRGTYNEQFF
TRBV2	TRBJ1-1	-	TRBD1	TGTGCCAGTAATACAGGGGGCAACATGGTGGCGAGTGAAGCTTTCTTT	CASNTGGNMVASEAFF
TRBV27	TRBJ2-1	-	TRBD2	TGTGCCAGCAGGGTGTCGCGGGAGCGCGATGAGCAGTTCTTC	CASRVSRERDEQFF
TRBV29-1	TRBJ2-1	-	-	TGCAGCGTTGACAGGGCAGACGAGCAGTTCTTC	CSVDRADEQFF
TRBV18	TRBJ2-3	-	TRBD2	TGTGCCAGCTCACCAATCTGGACTAGCGGGTCAGTGGAAGATACGCAGTATTTT	CASSPIWTSGSVEDTQYF
TRBV10-2	TRBJ2-5	-	-	TGCGCCAGCAAAGGGAAGCAAGAGACCCAGTACTTC	CASKGKQETQYF
TRBV20-1	TRBJ2-7	-	-	TGCAGTGCTAGGCAAAATTACGAGCAGTACTTC	CSARQNYEQYF
TRBV13	TRBJ1-6	-	-	TGTGCCAGCAGCTTACATCTGGGGGGCGATGATAATTCACCCCTCCACTTT	CASSLHLGGDDNSPLHF
TRBV10-3	TRBJ2-3	-	TRBD2	TGTGCCATCAGTGCGGGGGGGGCTACAGATACGCAGTATTTT	CAISAGGATDTQYF
TRBV7-8	TRBJ2-5	once	-	TGTGCCAGCAGCTTAGACCCGGGTAGAGAGACCCAGTACTTC	CASSLDPGRETQYF
TRBV10-2	TRBJ2-3	-	TRBD2	TGCGCCAGCAGTGAGTCCCGACTAGCGGGGGGGGCCCACACAGATACGCAGTATTTT	CASSESRLAGGAHTDTQYF
TRBV5-1	TRBJ2-2	-	TRBD1	TGCGCCAGCGGTACAGGGGATGGCGGGGAGCTGTTTTTT	CASGTGDGGELFF